This entry features one T cell receptor (beta chain) sequence. Germline values: CDR1 SGHAT, CDR2 FQNNGV. Germline trimming cut 6 bases from V and 4 bases from J; bases unmatched to any gene: 13. CDR3 length: 17 amino acids. Per the study methods: Estimation of nucleated cell counts relied on the amplification of reference gene primers. Using immunoSEQ multiplex PCR, the repertoire was profiled, and TCRdb retains in-frame clones only, with some absent. D and trimming come from the DNA, and the V and J calls and clone size come from that table. This repertoire shows about 340,000 clones, 86% found once; its top ten account for approximately 4%. The entry originates in a study of blood T cell repertoires in COVID-19. Study-level information: Sources were T cells, B-cell-depleted T cells, or PBMCs; the material itself was cDNA or gDNA.

The study drew participants aged about 18 to 89 years from 20 to 30 US areas. The study assigned cohorts using participant-reported clinical history. The receptor was isolated from a woman aged 35 to 49 with acute COVID-19. This chain uses TRBV11-2 with TRBJ2-1; 9 bases are shared with TRBD2. Source material: PBMCs or T cells enriched from blood (not recorded which). The CDR3 DNA sequence: TGTGCCAGCAGTAAGAGCGGGAGGCCTAACCAATACAATGAGCAGTTCTTC. Translation gives CASSKSGRPNQYNEQFF.